Below, one TCR beta chain is given with its context. What it binds is not known. TCRdb reprocessed the 5' RACE reads via MiXCR and lists one record per CDR3 protein. Seen here are about 400,000 distinct CDR3 sequences, approximately 20% observed once, and the top ten hold 15% to 20%. These data originate in a study of CD8 T cells in ankylosing spondylitis. Study-wide points: In ankylosing spondylitis blood, a motif of roughly eight highly homologous TCR beta variants appeared characteristic.

Sequencing was performed on blood, either unsorted or a sorted T cell fraction (not recorded which). The receptor was isolated from a male donor with ankylosing spondylitis.

The CDR3 DNA reads TGTGCCAGCAGTTACTGGGGGGAGAGGCCCGGGGAGCTGTTTTTT. Its protein product is CASSYWGERPGELFF. This chain uses TRBV6-5 with TRBJ2-2; possibly TRBD2 for D (6 bases). Trimming removed 1 base from V and 6 bases from J, with 12 bases in between. The germline V gene has CDR1 MNHEY and CDR2 SVGAGI. The CDR3 is made up of 15 amino acids.